A selection of T cell receptor beta chains follows, all from one sample in a study of blood T cell repertoires in COVID-19. The protocol was immunoSEQ multiplex PCR, while the TCRdb copy is restricted to in-frame clones and leaves out a portion. The table includes 35,000 to 50,000 clones, roughly 85% detected once. Sequencing was carried out using peripheral blood. These TCRs come from a woman aged 70-85 years with acute or convalescent COVID-19. CDR3s include the opening cysteine and the closing phenylalanine or tryptophan. A D gene is named only where the DNA matches it firmly. Part of the rows lack a size; the others show once, few, many or a class for expanded clones.

NA,NA,TRBV29-1,11,TRBJ2-3,TGCAGCGTGCCATTAGCAGATACGCAGTATTTT,CSVPLADTQYF
NA,NA,TRBV4-2,16,TRBJ2-3,TGTGCCAGCAGCCAAGGGGACTCCAGAAACACAGATACGCAGTATTTT,CASSQGDSRNTDTQYF
NA,NA,TRBV29-1,12,TRBJ2-7,TGCAGCGTTGCGGTCAGGCAGGACGAGCAGTACTTC,CSVAVRQDEQYF
NA,once,TRBV7-2,11,TRBJ2-5,TGTGCCAGCAGCCCCCGGGAGACCCAGTACTTC,CASSPRETQYF
TRBD2,NA,TRBV3-1/TRBV3-2,14,TRBJ2-7,TGTGCCAGCAGCCTTAAGCGGGGGGTCTACGAGCAGTACTTC,CASSLKRGVYEQYF
NA,NA,TRBV6-1,15,TRBJ1-5,TGTGCCAGCAGTGAAGGTCGACACGGCAATCAGCCCCAGCATTTT,CASSEGRHGNQPQHF
NA,NA,TRBV4-1,16,TRBJ2-7,TGCGCCAGCAGCACCCCTCCCCGATCGAGCTCCTACGAGCAGTACTTC,CASSTPPRSSSYEQYF
TRBD1,NA,TRBV27,15,TRBJ1-5,TGTGCCAGCAGTTTAACAGGGGGAAGCAATCAGCCCCAGCATTTT,CASSLTGGSNQPQHF
TRBD1,few,TRBV20-1,13,TRBJ1-4,TGCAGTGCTAGTGGGGACAGGAATGAAAAACTGTTTTTT,CSASGDRNEKLFF
TRBD1,NA,TRBV2,16,TRBJ1-2,TGTGCCAGCAGTGACGGACAGGGTCGGTTCGACTATGGCTACACCTTC,CASSDGQGRFDYGYTF
TRBD1,NA,TRBV19,12,TRBJ1-1,TGTGCCAGACCCAGGGGGCATGGTGAAGCTTTCTTT,CARPRGHGEAFF
NA,NA,TRBV25-1,14,TRBJ1-6,TGTGCCAGCAGTCAGGGACTTTATAATTCACCCCTCCACTTT,CASSQGLYNSPLHF
NA,NA,TRBV5-1,15,TRBJ2-5,TGCGCCAGCAGCTTGTATCACGGGAACCAAGAGACCCAGTACTTC,CASSLYHGNQETQYF
TRBD2,once,TRBV7-3,15,TRBJ2-7,TGTGCCAGCAGCTTACAGTCTAGCGGGAACTACGAGCAGTACTTC,CASSLQSSGNYEQYF
TRBD1,few,TRBV30,14,TRBJ1-5,TGTGCCTGGTCCGGGACAGCCTTCAATCAGCCCCAGCATTTT,CAWSGTAFNQPQHF
TRBD2,NA,TRBV7-9,15,TRBJ2-1,TGTGCCAGCAGCCCTGGGACTAGCGACTACAATGAGCAGTTCTTC,CASSPGTSDYNEQFF
NA,NA,TRBV7-9,13,TRBJ1-1,TGTGCCAGCAGCTTACTTGGGGAGACTGAAGCTTTCTTT,CASSLLGETEAFF